This paragraph reports one T cell receptor beta chain. The template was genomic DNA from peripheral blood, not RNA. The entry originates in a study of T cell repertoires in aging, cancer and after chemotherapy. Study information: Donor ages fell into six groups from 30 or younger up to 70 or older.

The V gene end was trimmed by 5 bases and the J gene end by 3 bases; junction bases not matched to a gene: 7. Germline loops: CDR1 SGHVT, CDR2 SQSDAQ. This CDR3 has 15 residues. TRB rearrangements spanning V, D and J were amplified using mixed TRB-A/B primers. TCRdb re-called the multiplex PCR reads with MiXCR, one entry per CDR3 protein. The sample yields 7,500 to 8,500 distinct CDR3 sequences, 32% seen once. This sequence joins TRBV7-4 and TRBJ1-1; 9 bases are shared with TRBD1. This receptor was identified in a human donor in good health. The sample consisted of blood. This CDR3 reads CASSHRDRVHTEAFF. The CDR3 DNA reads TGTGCCAGCAGCCACCGGGACAGGGTCCACACTGAAGCTTTCTTT.